The source of this TCR beta chain is a study of shared clonotypes between healthy human individuals. Study context: Each donor's CD4 naive and CD4 memory cells filled three plates apiece, CD8 naive two, and CD8 memory one. General study points: Among the subsets, naive ones generally showed larger estimated richness than memory ones.

As for this clone: Its antigen remains unknown.

Method: immunoSEQ multiplex PCR; TCRdb's copy keeps in-frame clones and lacks some. Among about 2.3 million clones listed, 85% to 95% were seen once. The germline V gene has CDR1 MNHNY and CDR2 SVGAGI (reference sequence). Trimming took 6 bases from V and 5 from J; bases not matched to a gene: 9. The CDR3 is 14 residues long. The source is a man aged 18-30 years in good health. Some clones in this sample may be carry-over from other donors' samples. Specimen: naive CD4+ T cells from PBMCs. The subset here: CD45RA+ positively selected. This chain joins TRBV6-6 and TRBJ2-7; 8 bases line up with TRBD1. CDR3 sequence reads: CASRVDRVVHEQYF. The CDR3 coding sequence is TGTGCCAGCAGGGTGGACAGGGTGGTCCACGAGCAGTACTTC.